A selection of T cell receptor beta chains follows, all from one sample in a study of identical twins. TCRdb reprocessed the 5' RACE reads via MiXCR and lists one record per CDR3 protein. The profile covers 200,000 to 300,000 distinct CDR3 sequences, with about 10% appearing a single time and more than 8% taken by the ten largest. The sequenced material came from memory T cells sorted from blood. The receptors stem from a man aged 45-60 years in good health. Both conserved end residues are part of each CDR3. D genes are given only for firm matches. A clone size is listed for some rows: how often the clone was seen (once, few, many), or a class if it is expanded.

cdr3_length,clone_size,v_call,j_call,d_call,cdr3_aa,cdr3_nt
13,many,TRBV4-2,TRBJ1-1,-,CASSQVRDGEAFF,TGTGCCAGCAGCCAAGTTAGGGATGGTGAAGCTTTCTTT
10,-,TRBV20-1,TRBJ1-1,TRBD1,CSASGTGLGF,TGCAGTGCTTCCGGGACAGGGCTAGGTTTT
18,-,TRBV11-2,TRBJ2-7,TRBD2,CASSLGLAGGRSSYEQYF,TGTGCCAGCAGCCTGGGACTAGCGGGAGGGCGGAGCTCCTACGAGCAGTACTTC
14,few,TRBV7-9,TRBJ1-2,TRBD1,CASSESGTGDGYTF,TGTGCCAGCAGCGAATCCGGGACAGGGGATGGCTACACCTTC
15,few,TRBV28,TRBJ2-5,TRBD1,CASSSYRGLGETQYF,TGTGCCAGCAGTAGCTACAGGGGGCTGGGAGAGACCCAGTACTTC
14,many,TRBV7-9,TRBJ1-2,TRBD1,CASHRRDREKGYTF,TGTGCCAGCCACCGACGTGACAGGGAGAAGGGCTACACCTTC
17,few,TRBV3-1,TRBJ2-7,-,CASSLFRSKLRTYEQYF,TGTGCCAGCAGCCTTTTTCGGAGCAAACTAAGGACCTACGAGCAGTACTTC
20,-,TRBV4-1,TRBJ2-2,-,CASSQDGVARDGPNTGELFF,TGCGCCAGCAGCCAAGATGGCGTCGCACGGGACGGGCCTAACACCGGGGAGCTGTTTTTT
11,few,TRBV29-1,TRBJ2-7,-,CSVIASYEQYF,TGCAGCGTCATAGCTTCCTACGAGCAGTACTTC
11,many,TRBV20-1,TRBJ2-7,-,CSASIGDEQYF,TGCAGTGCTAGTATCGGGGACGAGCAGTACTTC
17,few,TRBV7-3,TRBJ2-3,TRBD2,CASSLTGAGGPTDTQYF,TGTGCCAGCAGCTTAACGGGGGCGGGAGGACCCACAGATACGCAGTATTTT
16,many,TRBV18,TRBJ2-1,TRBD2,CASSRPGTSDYNEQFF,TGTGCCAGCTCACGACCCGGGACTAGCGACTACAATGAGCAGTTCTTC